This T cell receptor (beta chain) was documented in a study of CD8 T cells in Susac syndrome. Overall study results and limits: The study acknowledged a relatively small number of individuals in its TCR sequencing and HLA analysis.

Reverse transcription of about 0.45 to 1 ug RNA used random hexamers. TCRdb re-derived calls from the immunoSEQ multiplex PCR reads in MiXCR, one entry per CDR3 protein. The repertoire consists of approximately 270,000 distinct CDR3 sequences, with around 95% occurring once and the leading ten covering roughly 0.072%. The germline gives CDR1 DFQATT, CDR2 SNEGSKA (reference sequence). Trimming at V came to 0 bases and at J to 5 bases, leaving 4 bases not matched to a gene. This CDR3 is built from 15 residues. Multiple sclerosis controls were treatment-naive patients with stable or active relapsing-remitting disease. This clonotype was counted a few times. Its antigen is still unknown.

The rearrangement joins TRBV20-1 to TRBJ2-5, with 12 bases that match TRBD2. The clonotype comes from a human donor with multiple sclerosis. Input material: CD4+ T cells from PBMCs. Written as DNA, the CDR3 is TGCAGTGCTAGAGATCCTAGCGGGAGGGGTGAGACCCAGTACTTC. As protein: CSARDPSGRGETQYF.